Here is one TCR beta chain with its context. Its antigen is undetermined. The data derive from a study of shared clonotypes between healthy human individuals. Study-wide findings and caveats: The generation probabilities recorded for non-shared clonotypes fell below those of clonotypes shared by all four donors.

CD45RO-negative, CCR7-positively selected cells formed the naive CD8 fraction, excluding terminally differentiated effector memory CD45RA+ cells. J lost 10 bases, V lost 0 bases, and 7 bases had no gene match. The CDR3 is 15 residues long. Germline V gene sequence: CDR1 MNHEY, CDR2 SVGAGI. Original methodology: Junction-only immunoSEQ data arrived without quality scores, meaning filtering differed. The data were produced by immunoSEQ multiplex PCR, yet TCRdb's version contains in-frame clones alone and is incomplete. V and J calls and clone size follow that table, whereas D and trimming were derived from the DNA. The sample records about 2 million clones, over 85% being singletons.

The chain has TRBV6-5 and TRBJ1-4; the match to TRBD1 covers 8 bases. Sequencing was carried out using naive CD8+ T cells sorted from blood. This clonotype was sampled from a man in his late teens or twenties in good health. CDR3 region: CASSYSGRGLGKLFF. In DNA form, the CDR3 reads TGTGCCAGCAGTTACTCCGGCAGGGGGCTCGGAAAACTGTTTTTT.